This record covers a single TCR beta chain. The CDR3 consists of 16 residues. Trimming cost V 2 bases and J 0 bases, with 11 bases left between them. Germline V gives CDR1 MDHEN, CDR2 SYDVKM. Across about two dozen US areas, participants ranged in age from about 18 to 100 years. Cohorts were based on clinical histories the participants reported. The sample is drawn from a study of blood T cell repertoires in COVID-19. Whole-study context: Sources were T cells, B-cell-depleted T cells, or PBMCs; the material itself was cDNA or gDNA.

As processed by the authors: The assay estimated nucleated cells by amplifying reference gene primers. Assay used: immunoSEQ multiplex PCR; TCRdb lists only in-frame clones, some missing. V and J calls and clone size are those listed in that table; D and trimming were worked out from the DNA. The sample lists 200,000 or so clones, roughly 80% occurring once. The source is a woman in her thirties or forties with acute COVID-19. The V call is TRBV28, the J call TRBJ2-1; D might be TRBD2 (5 bases). The material sequenced was PBMCs or T cells enriched from blood (not recorded which). This chain's CDR3 is CASSLPSGSSYNEQFF. In DNA, the CDR3 is TGTGCCAGCAGTTTACCCTCGGGGAGCTCCTACAATGAGCAGTTCTTC.